This passage covers 20 T cell receptor beta chains from one sample sequenced in a study of metastatic and nonmetastatic thyroid tumors. TCRdb reanalyzed the PCR reads via MiXCR. Among approximately 74,000 clones, 12% to 15% were seen once, and the ten largest hold approximately 6.1%. Each patient went into thyroid surgery without having received any treatment. What was sequenced was blood. These receptors came from a male donor with papillary thyroid cancer or a benign thyroid nodule (not recorded which). Some clones in this sample may be carry-over from other donors' samples.

The chain employs TRBV19 and TRBJ1-1; D uncertain. V was pared by 11 bases and J by 4 bases, with 11 bases between. The CDR3 extends over 11 amino acids. The germline gives CDR1 LNHDA, CDR2 SQIVND (reference sequence). The CDR3 nucleotides read TGTGCCGTCCGCGAGAGCACTGAAGCTTTCTTT. Encoded protein: CAVRESTEAFF.

This clone was seen at least ten times. J is TRBJ2-1 and V is TRBV20-1; tentative D call: TRBD1 (5 bases). The ends were cut back, 0 bases at V and 0 bases at J, with 15 bases in the middle. Germline V lookup: CDR1 DFQATT, CDR2 SNEGSKA (reference sequence). The CDR3 has 17 residues. CDR3 sequence (DNA): TGCAGTGCTAGAGACCCCTTTGGGGCTTACTCCTACAATGAGCAGTTCTTC. It encodes CSARDPFGAYSYNEQFF.

This clone was detected many times. The gene calls are TRBV10-3 and TRBJ2-7; TRBD1 aligns across 7 bases. The CDR3 extends over 16 amino acids. V trimming: 1 base; J trimming: 2 bases; junction bases outside the gene matches: 8. CDR1 is ENHRY, CDR2 SYGVKD, per germline. CDR3 sequence reads: CAISELGRDSTYEQYF. Here the CDR3 DNA reads TGTGCCATCAGTGAGTTGGGCCGGGACAGCACCTACGAGCAGTACTTC.

This clone was seen repeatedly, ten times or more. This chain connects TRBV27 to TRBJ2-5; D is undetermined. Between the trimmed V and J ends, which lost 2 bases and 5 bases, there was a span of 9 bases. Germline assignment: CDR1 MNHEY and CDR2 SMNVEV (reference sequence). The CDR3 covers 13 residues. The CDR3 reads CASSLRYWETQYF. CDR3 bases: TGTGCCAGCAGTTTACGGTATTGGGAGACCCAGTACTTC.

In this sample, this clone turned up many times. The chain couples TRBV6-1 to TRBJ2-7, with a weak D call TRBD2 (6 bases). Trimming pared 6 bases from V and 5 bases from J, leaving 8 bases between. The CDR3 has 11 amino acids. CDR1 is MNHNS and CDR2 is SASEGT in the germline V gene. The CDR3 here is CASRWGDEQYF. The CDR3 coding sequence is TGTGCCAGCAGGTGGGGGGACGAGCAGTACTTC.

The gene calls are TRBV2 and TRBJ1-6; D is unclear. The CDR3 consists of 11 residues. The germline CDR1 and CDR2 sequences are SNHLY and FYNNEI. V lost 4 bases to trimming and J lost 13 bases, with 8 bases between them. CDR3 amino acids: CASSGEGPLHF. The CDR3 nucleotides read TGTGCCAGCAGTGGGGAGGGTCCCCTCCACTTT.

Here the CDR3 reads CASTTTVFTVNTIYF. The CDR3 nucleotides read TGTGCCAGCACCACGACAGTTTTCACAGTAAACACCATATATTTT. The chain recombines TRBV6-1 with TRBJ1-3; the D gene is possibly TRBD1 (5 bases). The CDR3 is made up of 15 amino acids. The V gene lost 7 bases and the J gene lost 6 bases, with 19 bases spanning the gap. The germline gives CDR1 MNHNS, CDR2 SASEGT.

The table lists this clone with many counts. The chain couples TRBV5-1 to TRBJ2-2; 12 nucleotides agree with TRBD2. The length of the CDR3 is 19 residues. Losses at the gene ends were 3 bases for V and 2 bases for J; bases not matched to a gene: 11. CDR1 and CDR2 from the germline V gene are SGHRS and YFSETQ. CDR3 sequence reads: CASSSALAGGPLNTGELFF. The CDR3 coding sequence is TGCGCCAGCAGCTCCGCCCTAGCGGGAGGGCCGTTAAACACCGGGGAGCTGTTTTTT.

This clone was detected ten times or more. This chain connects TRBV6-2 or TRBV6-3 to TRBJ2-7; possibly TRBD2 for D (5 bases). The CDR3 runs 14 residues. Germline V gene lookup returns CDR1 MNHEY and CDR2 SVGEGT. V gave up 10 bases and J gave up 2 bases, with 18 bases separating them. CDR3 coding DNA: TGTGCCATCACCCGATTAGAGGGCCCCTACGAGCAGTACTTC. As protein: CAITRLEGPYEQYF.

This clone came up a few times. This clone may be a read error of a much larger clone one base away. This sequence joins TRBV5-6 and TRBJ1-1; TRBD1 matches at 7 bases. In germline, CDR1 is SGHDT, CDR2 YYEEEE. The CDR3 totals 13 residues. The CDR3 nucleotides are TGTTCCAGCAGCTTGACAGGGTTTGGTGAAGCTTTCTTT. It codes for CSSSLTGFGEAFF.

This clone was seen many times. V usage is TRBV9 and J usage is TRBJ1-1; D remains unclear. Per germline, CDR1 SGDLS and CDR2 YYNGEE. Trimming took 0 bases from V and 6 from J, leaving 15 bases between them. CDR3 length: 15 amino acids. The DNA for the CDR3 is TGTGCCAGCAGCGTAGATTCACAGTTTCAACCTGAAGCTTTCTTT. It is translated as CASSVDSQFQPEAFF.

This rearrangement joins TRBV28 to TRBJ2-4; 12 nucleotides align to TRBD2. J lost 9 bases, V lost 5 bases, and 11 bases had no gene match. This CDR3 contains 16 residues. Germline V gene data show CDR1 as MDHEN and CDR2 as SYDVKM. DNA of the CDR3: TGTGCCAGCAGTACGACGACTAGCGGGAGAGTAGGCATTCAGTACTTC. The encoded protein is CASSTTTSGRVGIQYF.

This clone was seen a few times. The V call is TRBV28, the J call TRBJ2-2, with unresolved D. The CDR3 totals 11 residues. The germline CDR1 and CDR2 sequences are MDHEN and SYDVKM. CDR3 amino acids: CGSEDTGELFF. The CDR3 nucleotides are TGTGGATCAGAGGACACCGGGGAGCTGTTTTTT.

Regarding this clone: A read error may account for a junction end that differs from germline. The CDR3, as DNA: TGTGTCACCAGTGAATACGGGGGGGCCGAGGAGACCCAGTACTTC. Its translation: CVTSEYGGAEETQYF. The chain carries TRBV24-1 and TRBJ2-5; 8 bases map to TRBD2. The CDR3 consists of 15 residues. Germline CDR1 KGHDR, CDR2 SFDVKD.

This clone was counted many times. V is TRBV12-3 or TRBV12-4 and J is TRBJ1-2; D possibly corresponds to TRBD1 (5 bases). There are 13 residues in the CDR3. V was cut by 8 bases and J by 5 bases, with 15 bases left in between. Written as DNA, the CDR3 is TGTGCCAGCGGAGAGACAGAAGAGTATGGCTACACCTTC. It encodes CASGETEEYGYTF.

This clone was counted at least ten times. The chain joins TRBV4-3 to TRBJ1-1, with 7 positions matching TRBD1. After removal of 0 bases from V and 4 bases from J, the junction contained 8 bases not matched to a gene. The CDR3 is 16 amino acids. Germline V gene sequence: CDR1 LGHNA, CDR2 YSLEER. In nucleotides, the CDR3 is TGCGCCAGCAGCCAAGACCTACCGACAGGGAGCACTGAAGCTTTCTTT. It specifies CASSQDLPTGSTEAFF.

The chain couples TRBV4-1 to TRBJ2-3; 13 bases are a match to TRBD2. V lost 3 bases and J lost 2; bases outside the gene matches: 5. Germline CDR1 reads MGHRA; CDR2 reads YSYEKL. This CDR3 has 17 amino acids. The CDR3 here is CASSHTGLAGNTDTQYF. The DNA of the CDR3 is TGCGCCAGCAGCCATACGGGACTAGCGGGGAACACAGATACGCAGTATTTT.

At least ten counts were recorded for this clone. This sample includes further DNA sequences coding for the same CDR3. The gene calls are TRBV6-1 and TRBJ2-2; TRBD1 aligns across 7 bases. The CDR3 consists of 17 residues. V shed 6 bases and J 0 bases; nucleotides not matched to a gene: 10. The germline CDR1 and CDR2 sequences are MNHNS and SASEGT. The CDR3 here is CASSEIRDRPNTGELFF. CDR3 DNA sequence: TGTGCCAGCAGCGAGATCCGGGACAGACCGAACACCGGGGAGCTGTTTTTT.

This clone was found many times. This chain uses TRBV10-3 with TRBJ1-3, with 11 bases that match TRBD1. This CDR3 has 15 residues. V trimming: 9 bases; J trimming: 4 bases; junction bases outside the gene matches: 8. CDR1 is ENHRY and CDR2 is SYGVKD in the germline V gene. The CDR3 coding sequence is TGTGCCATTAGGACAGGGGGCGCCTCGGGAAACACCATATATTTT. Translated, it gives CAIRTGGASGNTIYF.

Many counts were recorded for this clone. The chain has TRBV29-1 and TRBJ2-7, with D perhaps matching TRBD2 (5 bases). Germline V lookup: CDR1 SQVTM, CDR2 ANQGSEA. This CDR3 has 13 residues. Trimming cost V 6 bases and J 2 bases, with 14 bases left between them. CDR3 in DNA: TGCAGCGTCGAGGAACGGGAAACCTACGAGCAGTACGTC. Translated: CSVEERETYEQYV.